The 29 T cell receptor beta chains below were found in one sample sequenced in a study of blood T cells in healthy people across ages. It was with a sample-barcoded 5' primer and a J-beta primer mix that a second PCR of roughly 7 to 12 cycles was run. TCRdb itself ran the 5' RACE reads through MiXCR, one entry per CDR3 protein. The sample has about 1.6 million distinct CDR3 sequences, 30% to 40% seen once. The sample was blood. All receptors come from a woman in her 30s in good health.

The chain employs TRBV9 and TRBJ2-7, with D possibly matching TRBD1 (5 bases). The V gene's germline CDR1 is SGDLS and CDR2 YYNGEE. Trimming pared 0 bases from V and 3 bases from J, leaving 13 bases between. There are 15 residues in the CDR3. The CDR3 loop reads CASSVGGQGNYEQYF. CDR3 sequence (DNA): TGTGCCAGCAGCGTAGGAGGCCAGGGCAACTACGAGCAGTACTTC.

V gene TRBV21-1 combines with J gene TRBJ1-4. TRBV21-1 is designated a pseudogene. The CDR3 consists of 14 residues. CDR3 bases: TGTGCCAGCAGGCGGACGCATTCTAATGAAAAACTGTTTTTT. Its translation: CASRRTHSNEKLFF.

The rearrangement uses TRBV6-1 and TRBJ2-2; TRBD2 agrees at 8 bases. The CDR3 totals 15 residues. Germline V gene lookup returns CDR1 MNHNS and CDR2 SASEGT. V lost 1 base to trimming and J lost 7 bases; unmatched junction nucleotides: 5. The CDR3 spells CASSEGGLVGGELFF. The DNA of the CDR3 is TGTGCCAGCAGTGAAGGGGGACTAGTGGGCGGGGAGCTGTTTTTT.

The rearrangement links TRBV12-3 or TRBV12-4 to TRBJ2-3; TRBD1 might be the D (5 bases). V lost 5 bases, J lost 0 bases, and 12 bases lay in between. This CDR3 region has 15 residues. CDR3 residues: CASSPRAGSTDTQYF. The CDR3 DNA sequence: TGTGCCAGCAGTCCCAGGGCCGGGAGCACAGATACGCAGTATTTT.

The sample holds a few counts of this clonotype. The J gene is TRBJ2-1, the V gene TRBV29-1, with D unclear. CDR3 length: 14 residues. CDR1 SQVTM and CDR2 ANQGSEA come from the germline V gene. The V and J ends lost 4 bases and 2 bases respectively, with 12 bases between them. The DNA for the CDR3 is TGCAGCGTTGCTTTAAGGGCGGCCTACAATGAGCAGTTCTTC. Amino acid sequence: CSVALRAAYNEQFF.

CDR3 residues: CASSQGGVAAFSEQYF. In nucleotides, the CDR3 is TGTGCCAGCAGCCAAGGGGGAGTAGCGGCCTTCTCCGAGCAGTACTTC. The J gene is TRBJ2-5, the V gene TRBV3-1, with a possible D match to TRBD2 (6 bases). The DNA end is more similar to TRBJ2-7, so the J call may be wrong. This CDR3 contains 16 residues. Per the germline V gene, CDR1 is LGHDT and CDR2 is YNNKEL (reference sequence).

In this sample, this clonotype turned up a few times. The chain carries TRBV28 and TRBJ2-1; 13 bases are a match to TRBD2. The CDR3 length is 16 residues. Germline CDR1 is MDHEN and CDR2 is SYDVKM. V trimming: 4 bases; J trimming: 4 bases; junction bases outside the gene matches: 4. In DNA, the CDR3 is TGTGCCAGCAGTTCCCCGACTAGCGGGGGGTACAATGAGCAGTTCTTC. Amino acid sequence: CASSSPTSGGYNEQFF.

This clonotype was observed a handful of times. The chain joins TRBV6-5 to TRBJ2-1; D not certain. The DNA end favors TRBJ2-7, so the J call may be wrong. Germline CDR1 is MNHEY and CDR2 is SVGAGI. The CDR3 has 14 amino acids. The CDR3 DNA is TGTGCCAGCAGCCTGAGTTCGCCCTACAATGAGCAGTACTTC. It yields the protein CASSLSSPYNEQYF.

Of note for this clonotype: At one boundary the junction diverges from the germline segment, which might be a read error. The chain joins TRBV27 to TRBJ2-5; D gene unclear. Looked up from germline, CDR1 is MNHEY and CDR2 is SMNVEV (reference sequence). The CDR3 covers 17 residues. The CDR3 loop is CAGSLSGLGRSQETQYF. The CDR3 DNA reads as TGTGCCGGCAGTTTATCAGGTCTTGGCAGGAGCCAAGAGACCCAGTACTTC.

This clonotype showed up just a few times. The rearrangement uses TRBV30 and TRBJ2-7, with 11 bases lining up with TRBD1. Trimming cost V 5 bases and J 3 bases; bases outside gene matches: 0. Per the germline V gene, CDR1 is GTSNPN and CDR2 is SVGIG (reference sequence). The CDR3 has 12 residues. CDR3 sequence: CAWGTGGYEQYF. In DNA form, the CDR3 reads TGTGCCTGGGGGACAGGGGGCTACGAGCAGTACTTC. The whole variable domain, remainder taken from reference TRBV30 and TRBJ2-7, is SQTIHQWPATLVQPVGSPLSLECTVEGTSNPNLYWYRQAAGRGLQLLFYSVGIGQISSEVPQNLSASRPQDRQFILSSKKLLLSDSGFYLCAWGTGGYEQYFGPGTRLTVT.

The chain employs TRBV7-9 and TRBJ2-3, with D uncertain. Germline V lookup: CDR1 SEHNR, CDR2 FQNEAQ (reference sequence). The CDR3 contains 14 residues. V was clipped by 5 bases and J by 7 bases, with 16 bases between them. The CDR3 DNA sequence: TGTGCCAGCAGCAATCCCGGGCGTATCTATACGCAGTATTTT. As protein: CASSNPGRIYTQYF.

This clonotype occurred a few times. The chain is built from TRBV5-1 and TRBJ2-1; the D gene is possibly TRBD1 (5 bases). V lost 4 bases to trimming and J lost 16 bases, with 24 bases between them. This CDR3 has 14 residues. Germline values: CDR1 SGHRS, CDR2 YFSETQ. The CDR3 is CASSHQGPRVGSFF. CDR3 bases: TGCGCCAGCAGCCACCAGGGCCCTAGAGTCGGGTCATTCTTC.

This sequence joins TRBV27 and TRBJ2-1; 10 nucleotides align to TRBD1. The CDR3 is made up of 15 amino acids. Unmatched junction bases numbered 7, after V lost 3 bases and J lost 8 bases. CDR1 is MNHEY, CDR2 SMNVEV, per germline (reference sequence). The CDR3: CASSLQDRGWYEQFF. The CDR3 DNA reads TGTGCCAGCAGTTTGCAGGACAGGGGGTGGTATGAGCAGTTCTTC.

The chain has TRBV6-5 and TRBJ1-2; D gene unclear. Between the trimmed V and J ends, which lost 0 bases and 4 bases, there was a span of 12 bases. The length of the CDR3 is 15 residues. Germline loops: CDR1 MNHEY, CDR2 SVGAGI. The CDR3 reads CASSYSRAGGYGYTF. CDR3 DNA: TGTGCCAGCAGTTACTCTAGGGCGGGCGGCTATGGCTACACCTTC.

This chain connects TRBV7-9 to TRBJ2-5, with no clear D. CDR1 is SEHNR and CDR2 is FQNEAQ in the germline V gene (reference sequence). This CDR3 contains 16 residues. V dropped 1 base and J dropped 4 bases, with 16 bases sitting between them. CDR3 in amino acids: CASSLGLTMSGETQYF. The CDR3, as DNA: TGTGCCAGCAGCTTAGGTCTTACCATGTCCGGAGAGACCCAGTACTTC.

This clonotype was picked up many times. One end of the junction varies from germline; a read error may be responsible. J is TRBJ2-7 and V is TRBV5-1, with D unclear. The CDR3 consists of 12 residues. The germline V gene encodes CDR1 SGHRS and CDR2 YFSETQ. The DNA for the CDR3 is TGTGCCAGCAGCTTAGTGGGTGGCGAGCAGTACTTC. Its translation is CASSLVGGEQYF.

The rearrangement joins TRBV20-1 to TRBJ1-1, with 7 bases identical to TRBD1. The germline V gene has CDR1 DFQATT and CDR2 SNEGSKA (reference sequence). Trimming cost V 0 bases and J 0 bases; bases outside gene matches: 4. The CDR3 is 15 amino acids. CDR3 in amino acids: CSARDSGTVNTEAFF. The CDR3 DNA reads TGCAGTGCTAGAGATTCAGGGACAGTGAACACTGAAGCTTTCTTT.

Details on this clonotype: The germline gene is not matched at one end of the junction; a read error may be the cause. This chain connects TRBV7-9 to TRBJ1-1; D not resolved. The CDR3 is made up of 14 amino acids. The V gene's germline CDR1 is SEHNR and CDR2 FQNEAQ (reference sequence). CDR3 sequence (DNA): TGTGCCAGCAGCCCAGTGAAGTATCACACTGCAGCTTTCTTT. Amino acids: CASSPVKYHTAAFF.

This chain connects TRBV3-1 to TRBJ2-1; TRBD1 might be the D (5 bases). The CDR3 has 14 amino acids. The V gene lost 4 bases and the J gene lost 10 bases, with 17 bases spanning the gap. Germline CDR1 LGHDT, CDR2 YNNKEL (reference sequence). The CDR3 coding sequence is TGTGCCAGCAGCCGCATGGGATGGGGCATGGAGCAGTTCTTC. It yields the protein CASSRMGWGMEQFF.

The V call is TRBV11-2, the J call TRBJ2-4, with D possibly matching TRBD1 (5 bases). CDR3 length: 15 amino acids. Germline V gene data show CDR1 as SGHAT and CDR2 as FQNNGV. V gave up 0 bases and J gave up 13 bases, with 19 bases separating them. Here the CDR3 reads CASSLDPGRGGEQYF. The CDR3 nucleotides read TGTGCCAGCAGCTTAGATCCCGGAAGGGGTGGTGAGCAGTACTTC.

This clonotype was counted a few times. J is TRBJ2-7 and V is TRBV27; unclear D gene. In germline, CDR1 is MNHEY, CDR2 SMNVEV (reference sequence). V was pared by 3 bases and J by 3 bases, with 9 bases between. This CDR3 has 13 residues. CDR3 coding DNA: TGTGCCAGCAGTTTCTCGGCAGACTACGAGCAGTACTTC. Translation gives CASSFSADYEQYF.

This clonotype was seen more than once but under ten times. The V call is TRBV20-1, the J call TRBJ2-3; D possibly matches TRBD1 or TRBD2 (5 bases each). The germline gives CDR1 DFQATT, CDR2 SNEGSKA (reference sequence). The length of the CDR3 is 15 residues. Trimming took 6 bases from V and 5 from J, leaving 21 bases between them. The chain's CDR3 is CSAWVRDHGEDTQYF. CDR3 bases: TGCAGTGCCTGGGTCCGGGACCACGGGGAAGATACGCAGTATTTT.

In this sample, this clonotype turned up many times. This chain connects TRBV27 to TRBJ2-7; perhaps TRBD1 as D (6 bases). CDR3 length: 13 amino acids. The V end lost 3 bases, the J end lost 5 bases, and 11 bases lay between the germline ends. The germline gives CDR1 MNHEY, CDR2 SMNVEV (reference sequence). CDR3 in amino acids: CASSFNRDHEQYF. The DNA of the CDR3 is TGTGCCAGCAGTTTTAACAGGGACCACGAGCAGTACTTC.

This clonotype was counted only a few times. This chain connects TRBV5-1 to TRBJ2-1, with 10 bases identical to TRBD1. The V gene end was trimmed by 4 bases and the J gene end by 8 bases; junction bases not matched to a gene: 9. Germline loops: CDR1 SGHRS, CDR2 YFSETQ. This CDR3 region has 15 residues. In nucleotides, the CDR3 is TGCGCCAGCAGCACCCCCGGGACAGGGGCGGATGAGCAGTTCTTC. This gives the protein CASSTPGTGADEQFF.

This sequence joins TRBV2 and TRBJ1-4; D is possibly TRBD1 (6 bases). Between the trimmed V and J ends, which lost 1 base and 14 bases, there was a span of 11 bases. The CDR3 length is 12 residues. Germline V gene data show CDR1 as SNHLY and CDR2 as FYNNEI. This CDR3 is CASSEERGWLFF. The CDR3 nucleotides read TGTGCCAGCAGTGAAGAAAGGGGGTGGCTGTTTTTT.

The V gene is TRBV6-1, the J gene TRBJ2-7; TRBD1 or TRBD2 may be the D gene (5 bases each). V was cut by 3 bases and J by 0 bases, with 12 bases left in between. From germline, CDR1 is MNHNS and CDR2 SASEGT. The CDR3 consists of 15 residues. The CDR3: CASSEGRAGSYEQYF. CDR3 sequence (DNA): TGTGCCAGCAGTGAGGGCAGGGCGGGCTCCTACGAGCAGTACTTC.

This clonotype was recorded once. A much bigger clone sits one base away, suggesting this may be a read error. The chain employs TRBV7-2 and TRBJ2-3; the D is unclear. This CDR3 has 15 amino acids. Germline assignment: CDR1 SGHTA and CDR2 FQGNSA. V gave up 1 base and J gave up 2 bases, with 10 bases separating them. CDR3 loop: CASSLDPSNTDTQYF. CDR3 sequence (DNA): TGTGCCAGCAGCTTAGACCCATCGAACACAGATACGCAGTATTTT.

This clonotype was counted many times. The V call is TRBV10-3, the J call TRBJ2-7; D unclear. V lost 0 bases, J lost 6 bases, and 6 bases lay in between. Germline assignment: CDR1 ENHRY and CDR2 SYGVKD. The CDR3 sequence is 12 residues long. The CDR3 DNA sequence: TGTGCCATCAGTGAGTCGACGGGCGAGCAGTACTTC. It yields the protein CAISESTGEQYF.

Many counts were recorded for this clonotype. The chain links TRBV29-1 to TRBJ2-1; 15 bases fit TRBD2. Per germline, CDR1 SQVTM and CDR2 ANQGSEA. The CDR3 length is 16 residues. V dropped 8 bases and J dropped 4; count of bases not matched to a gene: 9. The CDR3 nucleotides read TGCAGCTCGGGACTAGCGGGAGGTCCGGGGTACAATGAGCAGTTCTTC. Protein sequence: CSSGLAGGPGYNEQFF.